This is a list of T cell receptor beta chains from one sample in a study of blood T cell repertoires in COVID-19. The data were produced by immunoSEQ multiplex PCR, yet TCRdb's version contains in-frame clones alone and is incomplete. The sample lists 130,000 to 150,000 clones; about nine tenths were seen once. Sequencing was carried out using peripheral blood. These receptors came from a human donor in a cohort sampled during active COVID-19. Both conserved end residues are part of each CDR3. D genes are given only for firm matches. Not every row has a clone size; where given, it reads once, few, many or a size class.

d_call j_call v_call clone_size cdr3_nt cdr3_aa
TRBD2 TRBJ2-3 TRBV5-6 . TGTGCCAGCAGCGGGGCGGGGGGAAGCACAGATACGCAGTATTTT CASSGAGGSTDTQYF
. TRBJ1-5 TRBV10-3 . TGTGCCAGACGGGGTCCGGATCACAATCAGCCCCAGCATTTT CARRGPDHNQPQHF
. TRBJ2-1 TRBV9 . TGTGCCAGCAGCGCAGAAGGGGATCTTTACAATGAGCAGTTCTTC CASSAEGDLYNEQFF
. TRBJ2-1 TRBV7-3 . TGTGCCAGCAGCTTTTGGGCGGGTAGAGGAAATGAGCAGTTCTTC CASSFWAGRGNEQFF
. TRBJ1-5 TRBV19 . TGTGCCAGTAGTCTGGCGGGGAATCAGCCCCAGCATTTT CASSLAGNQPQHF
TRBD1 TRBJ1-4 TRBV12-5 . TGTGCTAGTGGTTCGGGACAGGGTTTTAATGAAAAACTGTTTTTT CASGSGQGFNEKLFF
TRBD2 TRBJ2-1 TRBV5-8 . TGTGCCAGCAGCTGGACTAGGAATTACAATGAGCAGTTCTTC CASSWTRNYNEQFF
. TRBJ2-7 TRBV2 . TGTGCCAGCAGCTCTTCGGGTTCCTACGAGCAGTACTTC CASSSSGSYEQYF
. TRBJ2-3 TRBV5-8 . TGTGCCAGCAGCTTGGGCGACGGGGGTACAGATACGCAGTATTTT CASSLGDGGTDTQYF
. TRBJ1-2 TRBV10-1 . TGCGCCAGCAGTGAGTCCGGGTCTTATGGCTACACCTTC CASSESGSYGYTF
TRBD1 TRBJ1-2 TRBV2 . TGTGCCAGCAGGGGGACAGGGAAAAACTATGGCTACACCTTC CASRGTGKNYGYTF
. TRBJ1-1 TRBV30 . TGTGCCTGGAGTGTCAGGGGAGACACTGAAGCTTTCTTT CAWSVRGDTEAFF
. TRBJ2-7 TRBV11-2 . TGTGCCAGCAGCTTATCCGCGGGGGCGAACACCTACGAGCAGTACTTC CASSLSAGANTYEQYF
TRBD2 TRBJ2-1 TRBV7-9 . TGTGCCAGCAGCCCCCGGACTAGCGGGGGGAATAACTACAATGAGCAGTTCTTC CASSPRTSGGNNYNEQFF
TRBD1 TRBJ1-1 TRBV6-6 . TGTGCCAGCAGTTACCCCCGACAGGGCCCCACTGAAGCTTTCTTT CASSYPRQGPTEAFF
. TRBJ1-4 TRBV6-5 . TGTGCCAGCAGTCCGGGACTGACTAATGAAAAACTGTTTTTT CASSPGLTNEKLFF
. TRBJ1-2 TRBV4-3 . TGCGCCAGCAGCCAAGACAGGTTTGATGGCTACACCTTC CASSQDRFDGYTF
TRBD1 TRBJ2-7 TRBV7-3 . TGTGCCAGCAGCATAGGACAGGGGGCGGGGTACGAGCAGTACTTC CASSIGQGAGYEQYF
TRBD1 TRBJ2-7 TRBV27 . TGTGCCAGCGGATCCGGACAGGACTACGAGCAGTACTTC CASGSGQDYEQYF
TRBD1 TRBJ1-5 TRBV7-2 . TGTGCCAGCAGCTTAACTGGACAGGGAGGACAGCCCCAGCATTTT CASSLTGQGGQPQHF
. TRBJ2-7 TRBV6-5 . TGTGCCAGCAGTTACACAGGGATTTTGGGAGAGCAGTACTTC CASSYTGILGEQYF
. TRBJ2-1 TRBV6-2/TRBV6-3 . TGTGCCAGCAGCCCAAGACAGGCCAGCCCCTACAATGAGCAGTTCTTC CASSPRQASPYNEQFF
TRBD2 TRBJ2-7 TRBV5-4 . TGTGCCAGCAGCCCAGGACTAGCGGGGGTTTACGAGCAGTACTTC CASSPGLAGVYEQYF
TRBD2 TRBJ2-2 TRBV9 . TGTGCCAGCAGCGTAATGGGACTAGCGGGGTCCGGGGAGCTGTTTTTT CASSVMGLAGSGELFF
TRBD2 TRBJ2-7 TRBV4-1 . TGCGCCAGCAGCCAAGAGGGACTAGCCGAGCAGTACTTC CASSQEGLAEQYF
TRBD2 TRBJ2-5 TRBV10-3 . TGTGCCATCAGAGGCTCCTCGCGGGAGCAAGAGACCCAGTACTTC CAIRGSSREQETQYF
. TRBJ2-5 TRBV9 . TGTGCCAGCAGCGTAGTGGACGGGGGCCAAGAGACCCAGTACTTC CASSVVDGGQETQYF
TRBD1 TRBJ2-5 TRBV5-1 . TGCGCCAGCAGAATCCACTATGTGACAGGGGGCGAGGAGACCCAGTACTTC CASRIHYVTGGEETQYF
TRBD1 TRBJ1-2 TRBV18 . TGTGCCAGCTCACCACAAGGGCAGGGGGTAATTGGCTACACCTTC CASSPQGQGVIGYTF
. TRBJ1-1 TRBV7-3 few TGTGCCAGCAGCTTAACGCGGAATACTGAAGCTTTCTTT CASSLTRNTEAFF
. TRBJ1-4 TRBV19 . TGTGCCAGTAGTGGTGGGAGAGGGGAAAAACTGTTTTTT CASSGGRGEKLFF
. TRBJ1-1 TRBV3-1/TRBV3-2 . TGTGCCAGCAGCCTTCGAGTGATGAACACTGAAGCTTTCTTT CASSLRVMNTEAFF
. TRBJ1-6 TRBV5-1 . TGCGCCAGCAGCTTCGGCCGGGATTCACCCCTCCACTTT CASSFGRDSPLHF
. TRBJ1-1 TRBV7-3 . TGTGCCAGCAGCTTACGCAGGGTTACTGAAGCTTTCTTT CASSLRRVTEAFF
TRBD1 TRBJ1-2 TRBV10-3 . TGTGCCATCAGTGAATCAGGGGGATTAAACTATGGCTACACCTTC CAISESGGLNYGYTF
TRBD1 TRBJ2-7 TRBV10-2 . TGCGCCAGCAGTGAGGCCGGGACAGGGAAAAAAGCGGGCTACGAGCAGTACTTC CASSEAGTGKKAGYEQYF
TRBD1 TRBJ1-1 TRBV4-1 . TGCGCCAGCAGCCAGCGGACAGGGGGCTTGTACACTGAAGCTTTCTTT CASSQRTGGLYTEAFF
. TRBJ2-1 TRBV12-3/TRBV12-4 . TGTGCCAGCAGTGCGGACAGTTACAATGAGCAGTTCTTC CASSADSYNEQFF
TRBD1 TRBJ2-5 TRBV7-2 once TGTGCCAGCAGCCACACAGGGGAAGAGACCCAGTACTTC CASSHTGEETQYF
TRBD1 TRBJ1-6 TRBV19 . TGTGCCAGTACACAAGGGGGCACCTATAATTCACCCCTCCACTTT CASTQGGTYNSPLHF
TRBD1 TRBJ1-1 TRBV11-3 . TGTGCCAGCAGCAAACCATGGACAGGCCTTGGGAACACTGAAGCTTTCTTT CASSKPWTGLGNTEAFF
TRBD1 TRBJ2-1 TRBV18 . TGTGCCAGCTCACGGGACAGCTTCCGCAATGAGCAGTTCTTC CASSRDSFRNEQFF
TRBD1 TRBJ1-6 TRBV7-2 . TGTGCCAGCAGCTTAGATAGGACAGGGGTGTCACCCCTCCACTTT CASSLDRTGVSPLHF
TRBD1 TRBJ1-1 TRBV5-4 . TGTGCCAGCAGCTTCGGGACAGGGGGCGCCTGGGACACTGAAGCTTTCTTT CASSFGTGGAWDTEAFF
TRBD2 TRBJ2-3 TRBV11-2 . TGTGCCAGCAGCCACCTGGCGGGGGGGCCCACAGATACGCAGTATTTT CASSHLAGGPTDTQYF
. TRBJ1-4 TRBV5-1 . TGCGCCAGCAGCTCACAGGGCTCACCTAATGAAAAACTGTTTTTT CASSSQGSPNEKLFF
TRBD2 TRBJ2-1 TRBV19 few TGTGCCAGTAGTACCGGAGCGGGGCAGACTATTTACAATGAGCAGTTCTTC CASSTGAGQTIYNEQFF
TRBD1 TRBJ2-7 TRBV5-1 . TGCGCCAGCAGCTTGGCAGGCCAGGGGGCTCCCTACGAGCAGTACTTC CASSLAGQGAPYEQYF
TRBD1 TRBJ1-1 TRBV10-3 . TGTGCCATCAGTCCGGACAGGGCCATGAACACTGAAGCTTTCTTT CAISPDRAMNTEAFF
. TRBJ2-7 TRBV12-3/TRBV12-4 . TGTGCCAGCAATCAAGGGAGGAACGAGCAGTACTTC CASNQGRNEQYF
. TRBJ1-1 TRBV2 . TGTGCCAGCAGTGGCAGTGAACAGGGTGAAGCTTTCTTT CASSGSEQGEAFF
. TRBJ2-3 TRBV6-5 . TGTGCCAGCAGTTACTCAATGGGGCGTCTTACAGATACGCAGTATTTT CASSYSMGRLTDTQYF
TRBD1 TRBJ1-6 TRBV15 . TGTGCCACCAGCAGAGGGGACAGGGGGAATTCACCCCTCCACTTT CATSRGDRGNSPLHF
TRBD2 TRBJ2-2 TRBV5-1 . TGCGCCAGCAGCTCCGGGACTACGAACACCGGGGAGCTGTTTTTT CASSSGTTNTGELFF
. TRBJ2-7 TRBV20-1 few TGCAGTGCTAGTCGGACAGCCTTGGCCTACGAGCAGTACTTC CSASRTALAYEQYF
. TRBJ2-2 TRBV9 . TGTGCCAGCAGCTTCCACTCCTACGGGGGAGAAGCGGAGCTGTTTTTT CASSFHSYGGEAELFF
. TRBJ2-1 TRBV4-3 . TGCGCCAGCAGCCAAGCGAGCGGGTGGAACAATGAGCAGTTCTTC CASSQASGWNNEQFF
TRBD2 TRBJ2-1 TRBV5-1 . TGCGCCAGCAGCCCGGGACTAGCGGGGGGCCTCTACAATGAGCAGTTCTTC CASSPGLAGGLYNEQFF
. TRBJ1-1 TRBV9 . TGTGCCAGCAGCCAGGGGTCACCCACGAACACTGAAGCTTTCTTT CASSQGSPTNTEAFF
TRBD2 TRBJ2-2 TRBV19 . TGTGCCAGTAGTATATATGCGGGGGGCGCGAACACCGGGGAGCTGTTTTTT CASSIYAGGANTGELFF